This TCR beta chain was captured in a study of OX40 agonist ivuxolimab in advanced cancers. A word on this clone: As yet, its antigen is unknown.

Sequenced by immunoSEQ multiplex PCR; TCRdb stores in-frame clones only, minus some. Of about 62,000 clones in the sample, 60% to 85% were seen once. Study-wide points: Clonal expansion among partial responders at 0.1-3.0 mg/kg ranked near the lowest.

The source of this sequence is an adult with an advanced solid tumor such as melanoma, head and neck, liver or kidney cancer. The source was CD4+ or CD8+ T cells sorted from blood, collected in a trial of the OX40 agonist ivuxolimab.

The CDR3, as DNA: TGCGCCAGCAGCTGGGCCGGGACAGAAAATCAGCCCCAGCATTTT. It translates to CASSWAGTENQPQHF. This sequence joins TRBV5-1 and TRBJ1-5, with 7 bases identical to TRBD1. V was pared by 3 bases and J by 4 bases, with 7 bases of the junction left unmatched. CDR1 and CDR2 from the germline V gene are SGHRS and YFSETQ. CDR3 size: 15 residues.